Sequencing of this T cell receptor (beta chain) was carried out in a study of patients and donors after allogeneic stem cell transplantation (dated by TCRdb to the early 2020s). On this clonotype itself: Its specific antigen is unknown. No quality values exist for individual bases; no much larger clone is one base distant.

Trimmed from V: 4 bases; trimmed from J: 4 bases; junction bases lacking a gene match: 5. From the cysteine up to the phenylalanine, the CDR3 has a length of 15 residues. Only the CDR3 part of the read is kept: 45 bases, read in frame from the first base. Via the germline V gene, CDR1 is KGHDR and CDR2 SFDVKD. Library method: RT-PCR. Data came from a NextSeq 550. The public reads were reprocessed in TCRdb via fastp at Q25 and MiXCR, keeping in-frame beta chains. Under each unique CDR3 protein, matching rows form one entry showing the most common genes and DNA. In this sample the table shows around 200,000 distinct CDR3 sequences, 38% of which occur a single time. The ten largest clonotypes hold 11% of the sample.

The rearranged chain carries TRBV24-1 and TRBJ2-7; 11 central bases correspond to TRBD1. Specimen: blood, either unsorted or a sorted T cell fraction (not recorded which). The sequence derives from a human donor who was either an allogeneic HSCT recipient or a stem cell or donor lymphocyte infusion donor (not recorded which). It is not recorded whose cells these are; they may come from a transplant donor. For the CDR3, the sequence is CATSEWTGGRYEQYF. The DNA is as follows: TGTGCCACCAGTGAATGGACAGGGGGCCGGTACGAGCAGTACTTC.